One and the same sample provided the 30 T cell receptor beta chains below, sequenced in a study of cytomegalovirus exposure and HLA in healthy donors. The primer mix had 60 Vbeta and 13 Jbeta primers. Method: immunoSEQ multiplex PCR; TCRdb's copy keeps in-frame clones and lacks some. The top ten hold about a tenth of the sample, which has tens of thousands of clones, approximately 68% seen once. Specimen: PBMCs. These receptors were obtained from a woman aged 30 to 39 in good health and CMV-seronegative.

V is TRBV7-8 and J is TRBJ1-3; a possible D gene is TRBD1 (6 bases). Germline-derived CDR1 and CDR2 are SGHVS and FQNEAQ. Trimming left V 6 bases short and J 0 bases short, with 9 bases between. The CDR3 loop spans 14 amino acids. CDR3 loop: CASRGGGSGNTIYF. DNA of the CDR3: TGTGCCAGCAGAGGGGGGGGCTCTGGAAACACCATATATTTT.

The chain joins TRBV7-2 to TRBJ1-1, with D possibly TRBD1 on 5 matching bases. Germline CDR1 and CDR2: SGHTA and FQGNSA. The CDR3 spans 15 residues. Trimming cost V 0 bases and J 0 bases, with 8 bases left between them. CDR3 DNA sequence: TGTGCCAGCAGCTTAGCGCAGGGCATGAACACTGAAGCTTTCTTT. Its translation: CASSLAQGMNTEAFF.

This clone was seen a handful of times. The genes are TRBV19 and TRBJ2-5, with D possibly being TRBD1 (5 bases). V lost 0 bases and J 7 bases, leaving 9 bases between the germline ends. The CDR3 covers 13 residues. Germline loops: CDR1 LNHDA, CDR2 SQIVND (reference sequence). The CDR3 reads CASSIDLQGTQYF. In DNA, the CDR3 is TGTGCCAGTAGTATAGACCTCCAGGGGACCCAGTACTTC.

V is TRBV30 and J is TRBJ2-5, with D tentatively TRBD2 (5 bases). V shed 3 bases and J shed 3 bases, with 23 bases lying between them. Germline CDR1 GTSNPN, CDR2 SVGIG (reference sequence). CDR3 length: 17 amino acids. CDR3 sequence (DNA): TGTGCCTGGAGCACCCCTTGGAGGCCCACGCGGGAAGAGACCCAGTACTTC. Translation: CAWSTPWRPTREETQYF. The full variable domain, its missing parts supplied by reference TRBV30 and TRBJ2-5, is SQTIHQWPATLVQPVGSPLSLECTVEGTSNPNLYWYRQAAGRGLQLLFYSVGIGQISSEVPQNLSASRPQDRQFILSSKKLLLSDSGFYLCAWSTPWRPTREETQYFGPGTRLLVL.

The V and J genes are TRBV10-2 and TRBJ2-5; 8 nucleotides agree with TRBD2. The trim removed 0 bases at V and 5 bases at J, leaving 14 bases unmatched. Per the germline V gene, CDR1 is WSHSY and CDR2 is SAAADI. CDR3 size: 18 residues. The CDR3 reads CASSESGLAGHQRETQYF. The CDR3 region has the DNA TGCGCCAGCAGTGAGTCGGGGCTAGCGGGCCACCAGCGGGAGACCCAGTACTTC.

The rearrangement uses TRBV5-8 and TRBJ1-5, with D possibly matching TRBD1 (5 bases). Germline values: CDR1 SGHTS, CDR2 YDEGEE. The length of the CDR3 is 13 residues. The V and J ends lost 5 bases and 4 bases respectively, with 10 bases between them. The chain's CDR3 is CASSSPGNQPQHF. The CDR3 bases are TGTGCCAGCAGTTCACCAGGGAATCAGCCCCAGCATTTT. Full variable domain (missing parts from reference TRBV5-8 and TRBJ1-5): EAGVTQSPTHLIKTRGQQATLRCSPISGHTSVYWYQQALGLGLQFLLWYDEGEERNRGNFPPRFSGRQFPNYSSELNVNALELEDSALYLCASSSPGNQPQHFGDGTRLSIL.

This clone was counted between two and nine times. The chain has TRBV30 and TRBJ2-7; maybe TRBD2 (6 bases). Germline lookup yields CDR1 GTSNPN and CDR2 SVGIG (reference sequence). V lost 3 bases and J lost 3, with 15 bases in between. CDR3 length equals 14 residues. As DNA, the CDR3 is TGTGCCTGGAGGTTGGGGCGGGGAAACTACGAGCAGTACTTC. Translation gives CAWRLGRGNYEQYF.

The chain uses TRBV4-2 and TRBJ2-7; the match to TRBD2 covers 12 bases. CDR1 is LGHNA and CDR2 is YNFKEQ in the germline V gene. The CDR3 loop spans 16 amino acids. After removal of 2 bases from V and 6 bases from J, the junction contained 8 bases not matched to a gene. The CDR3 reads CASSQRGLAGSGEQYF. The CDR3 DNA is TGTGCCAGCAGCCAACGTGGACTAGCGGGGTCCGGCGAGCAGTACTTC.

J is TRBJ1-1 and V is TRBV19; D is perhaps TRBD1 (5 bases). The germline CDR1 and CDR2 sequences are LNHDA and SQIVND (reference sequence). The CDR3 is 14 residues long. The V end lost 0 bases, the J end lost 9 bases, and 14 bases lay between the germline ends. This chain's CDR3 is CASSIDRGDSKAFF. CDR3 DNA sequence: TGTGCCAGTAGTATAGATCGGGGGGATTCTAAAGCTTTCTTT. The variable domain in full, completed from reference TRBV19 and TRBJ1-1, reads DGGITQSPKYLFRKEGQNVTLSCEQNLNHDAMYWYRQDPGQGLRLIYYSQIVNDFQKGDIAEGYSVSREKKESFPLTVTSAQKNPTAFYLCASSIDRGDSKAFFGQGTRLTVV.

The rearrangement joins TRBV9 to TRBJ2-5; TRBD2 aligns across 8 bases. The CDR3 spans 17 residues. Germline V gene sequence: CDR1 SGDLS, CDR2 YYNGEE. The V segment lost 0 bases and the J segment 5 bases; nucleotides outside the gene matches: 12. The CDR3 DNA is TGTGCCAGCAGCGTAGAAGGCGGGGGGACCAACCGGGAGACCCAGTACTTC. Amino acids: CASSVEGGGTNRETQYF.

The V and J genes are TRBV9 and TRBJ2-1; D remains ambiguous. Germline loops: CDR1 SGDLS, CDR2 YYNGEE. Trimming cost V 2 bases and J 12 bases, with 12 bases left between them. The CDR3 runs 12 residues. The CDR3: CASSVSEAGQFF. The CDR3 DNA follows: TGTGCCAGCAGCGTCTCCGAGGCCGGGCAGTTCTTC.

V is TRBV5-6 and J is TRBJ2-5, with 9 nucleotides matching TRBD2. In germline, CDR1 is SGHDT, CDR2 YYEEEE. The V segment lost 6 bases and the J segment 4 bases; nucleotides outside the gene matches: 13. CDR3 length: 16 amino acids. CDR3 DNA: TGTGCCAGCACCACAGCCGGCGGGGGGGATCGAGAGACCCAGTACTTC. Translating it yields CASTTAGGGDRETQYF.

This clone was recorded a few times. The chain combines TRBV7-8 with TRBJ1-2, with a weak D call TRBD1 (5 bases). The CDR3 totals 14 residues. V was pared by 5 bases and J by 4 bases, with 14 bases between. Germline CDR1 and CDR2: SGHVS and FQNEAQ. CDR3 sequence: CASSVPGGTYGYTF. For the CDR3, the DNA is TGTGCCAGCAGCGTCCCAGGCGGGACCTATGGCTACACCTTC.

This clone was seen a few times. V is TRBV5-4 and J is TRBJ2-3, with TRBD2 matching 9 bases. V gave up 2 bases and J gave up 2 bases; unmatched junction bases: 6. CDR1 and CDR2 from the germline V gene are SGHNT and YYREEE (reference sequence). CDR3 length: 16 amino acids. The CDR3 DNA follows: TGTGCCAGCAGCTTCCCTAGCGGGGCCTACACAGATACGCAGTATTTT. Amino acids: CASSFPSGAYTDTQYF.

This chain uses TRBV5-1 with TRBJ2-2; 8 bases fit TRBD2. From germline, CDR1 is SGHRS and CDR2 YFSETQ. The trim removed 4 bases at V and 2 bases at J, leaving 4 bases unmatched. The CDR3 runs 15 residues. CDR3 nucleotide sequence: TGCGCCAGCAGCATAGGACTAGCAAACACCGGGGAGCTGTTTTTT. Its protein product is CASSIGLANTGELFF. The complete variable domain, with remaining parts taken from reference TRBV5-1 and TRBJ2-2, reads KAGVTQTPRYLIKTRGQQVTLSCSPISGHRSVSWYQQTPGQGLQFLFEYFSETQRNKGNFPGRFSGRQFSNSRSEMNVSTLELGDSALYLCASSIGLANTGELFFGEGSRLTVL.

This clone came up a few times. The genes are TRBV28 and TRBJ2-3; perhaps TRBD2 as D (6 bases). From germline, CDR1 is MDHEN and CDR2 SYDVKM. The CDR3 has 14 amino acids. Trimming cost V 5 bases and J 4 bases, with 13 bases left between them. The CDR3 loop reads CASSLPGLSDTQYF. The DNA of the CDR3 is TGTGCCAGCAGTCTACCGGGACTCTCAGATACGCAGTATTTT. Based on the CDR3 plus reference TRBV28 and TRBJ2-3, the full variable domain is DVKVTQSSRYLVKRTGEKVFLECVQDMDHENMFWYRQDPGLGLRLIYFSYDVKMKEKGDIPEGYSVSREKKERFSLILESASTNQTSMYLCASSLPGLSDTQYFGPGTRLTVL.

This clone is a singleton in its sample. The V gene is TRBV5-1, the J gene TRBJ2-1, with a weak D call TRBD2 (6 bases). CDR1 and CDR2 from the germline V gene are SGHRS and YFSETQ. The CDR3 loop spans 12 amino acids. The germline V and J ends were trimmed by 5 bases and 10 bases, with 13 bases remaining between them. CDR3 sequence (DNA): TGCGCCAGCAGGCGGACTACCCAGGAGCAGTTCTTC. This sequence encodes CASRRTTQEQFF.

This clone was seen just once. This chain uses TRBV18 with TRBJ2-1; 14 bases line up with TRBD2. Losses at the gene ends were 3 bases for V and 5 bases for J; bases not matched to a gene: 3. The CDR3 length is 16 residues. Germline CDR1 KGHSH, CDR2 LQKENI. The CDR3 region has the DNA TGTGCCAGCTCACCGACTAGCGGGGGGGCGGACAATGAGCAGTTCTTC. It specifies CASSPTSGGADNEQFF. Drawing the rest from reference TRBV18 and TRBJ2-1, the complete variable domain is NAGVMQNPRHLVRRRGQEARLRCSPMKGHSHVYWYRQLPEEGLKFMVYLQKENIIDESGMPKERFSAEFPKEGPSILRIQQVVRGDSAAYFCASSPTSGGADNEQFFGPGTRLTVL.

V is TRBV7-6 and J is TRBJ2-1; 10 bases map to TRBD2. Unmatched junction bases numbered 8, after V lost 6 bases and J lost 9 bases. This CDR3 contains 14 residues. Germline CDR1 and CDR2: SGHVS and FNYEAQ. The CDR3 loop is CASSFTWTSGEQFF. In DNA, the CDR3 is TGTGCCAGCAGTTTTACCTGGACTAGCGGTGAGCAGTTCTTC.

The chain carries TRBV9 and TRBJ1-4, with D perhaps matching TRBD1 (5 bases). V shed 3 bases and J shed 1 base, with 10 bases lying between them. The length of the CDR3 is 15 residues. Germline CDR1 and CDR2: SGDLS and YYNGEE. CDR3 in amino acids: CASSGLGGTNEKLFF. The DNA for the CDR3 is TGTGCCAGCAGCGGACTCGGGGGAACTAATGAAAAACTGTTTTTT.

The chain joins TRBV29-1 to TRBJ2-2, with D possibly matching TRBD2 (6 bases). The germline CDR1 and CDR2 sequences are SQVTM and ANQGSEA. This CDR3 is built from 10 residues. This CDR3 reads CRLGTGELFF. The DNA of the CDR3 is TGCCGACTAGGCACCGGGGAGCTGTTTTTT.

This chain joins TRBV25-1 and TRBJ2-5; 9 bases align to TRBD1. From germline, CDR1 is MGHDK and CDR2 SYGVNS. The V segment lost 2 bases and the J segment 2 bases; nucleotides outside the gene matches: 6. This CDR3 is 16 amino acids long. The CDR3 DNA is TGTGCCAGCAGTGAAGTAGGAGGACAGGGGCAAGAGACCCAGTACTTC. This translates into CASSEVGGQGQETQYF.

This clone appeared a few times. The chain uses TRBV2 and TRBJ1-5, with D hard to call. CDR3 length equals 14 residues. Germline values: CDR1 SNHLY, CDR2 FYNNEI. Trimming pared 5 bases from V and 1 base from J, leaving 9 bases between. CDR3 sequence (DNA): TGTGCCAGCAGTATCGAAACAAGCAATCAGCCCCAGCATTTT. This codes for CASSIETSNQPQHF.

The chain combines TRBV27 with TRBJ2-7; 9 bases agree with TRBD1. This CDR3 comprises 15 residues. With V trimmed by 1 base and J by 9 bases, 10 bases remained unmatched. Germline V CDR1 and CDR2: MNHEY, SMNVEV (reference sequence). Here the CDR3 reads CASSLLSGTGRRQYF. CDR3 in DNA: TGTGCCAGCAGTTTATTATCCGGGACAGGGCGTCGGCAGTACTTC.

The sample holds a few counts of this clone. The chain links TRBV6-4 to TRBJ2-3; 9 bases align to TRBD1. Trimming took 3 bases from V and 4 from J; bases not matched to a gene: 2. This CDR3 is built from 14 residues. Looked up from germline, CDR1 is MRHNA and CDR2 is SNTAGT. CDR3 loop: CASSEGQGSDTQYF. DNA for the CDR3: TGTGCCAGCAGTGAGGGACAGGGCTCAGATACGCAGTATTTT.

This clone was seen just once. The genes are TRBV19 and TRBJ1-1; the D is unclear. The germline gives CDR1 LNHDA, CDR2 SQIVND (reference sequence). V lost 6 bases to trimming and J lost 5 bases, with 13 bases between them. The CDR3 is 13 residues long. CDR3 sequence (DNA): TGTGCCAGTAGGAAAGTCCCGGTGACTGAAGCTTTCTTT. It specifies CASRKVPVTEAFF. The full variable domain, with the rest looked up from reference TRBV19 and TRBJ1-1, is DGGITQSPKYLFRKEGQNVTLSCEQNLNHDAMYWYRQDPGQGLRLIYYSQIVNDFQKGDIAEGYSVSREKKESFPLTVTSAQKNPTAFYLCASRKVPVTEAFFGQGTRLTVV.

This clone was seen a handful of times. The chain links TRBV5-1 to TRBJ2-1; TRBD2 matches 15 bases. Germline trimming cut 4 bases from V and 0 bases from J; bases unmatched to any gene: 8. The CDR3 covers 19 residues. Germline V gives CDR1 SGHRS, CDR2 YFSETQ. CDR3 DNA: TGCGCCAGCAGCCCTACCGGGACTAGCGGGGGGAGCTCCTACAATGAGCAGTTCTTC. It is translated as CASSPTGTSGGSSYNEQFF. The full variable domain, rest sourced from reference TRBV5-1 and TRBJ2-1, is KAGVTQTPRYLIKTRGQQVTLSCSPISGHRSVSWYQQTPGQGLQFLFEYFSETQRNKGNFPGRFSGRQFSNSRSEMNVSTLELGDSALYLCASSPTGTSGGSSYNEQFFGPGTRLTVL.

This clone was counted between two and nine times. This sequence joins TRBV11-3 and TRBJ1-4; D remains ambiguous. Germline values: CDR1 SGHNT, CDR2 YENEEA. This CDR3 has 13 residues. Trimming removed 0 bases from V and 11 bases from J, with 10 bases in between. CDR3: CASSLDATGKLFF. DNA for the CDR3: TGTGCCAGCAGCTTAGATGCGACCGGGAAACTGTTTTTT.

The V and J genes are TRBV5-4 and TRBJ2-1, with 11 positions matching TRBD2. Unmatched junction bases numbered 7, after V lost 1 base and J lost 7 bases. This CDR3 contains 16 residues. Germline-derived CDR1 and CDR2 are SGHNT and YYREEE (reference sequence). The CDR3 loop is CASSLYRLAGINEQFF. The CDR3 nucleotides are TGTGCCAGCAGCTTGTATCGACTAGCGGGGATAAATGAGCAGTTCTTC.

The V gene is TRBV6-5, the J gene TRBJ1-6, with TRBD1 matching over 7 bases. CDR1 MNHEY and CDR2 SVGAGI come from the germline V gene. CDR3 length equals 16 residues. Losses at the gene ends were 4 bases for V and 7 bases for J; bases not matched to a gene: 10. The chain's CDR3 is CASSSHRGRWNSPLHF. The DNA for the CDR3 is TGTGCCAGCAGTTCCCACAGGGGTAGGTGGAATTCACCCCTCCACTTT.